The table lists the clone carrying this T cell receptor (beta chain) with many counts. Amplified TCR beta CDR3 regions derived from RNA transcripts. Using the HTBI primer set, a first-round RT-PCR was run on the TCR CDR3. TCRdb reanalysed the multiplex PCR reads using MiXCR and keeps one entry per CDR3 protein. The data hold fewer than 700,000 distinct CDR3 sequences, with about a sixth observed a single time. The sample comes from a study of T cells in Graves' hyperthyroidism and ophthalmopathy. Specimen: blood. This clonotype was sampled from a woman in her late teens or twenties with Graves' ophthalmopathy.

CDR3 protein: CASRTGTGGLNYGYTF. In DNA, the CDR3 is TGTGCCAGCAGAACCGGGACAGGGGGTTTGAACTATGGCTACACCTTC. The V gene is TRBV12-3 or TRBV12-4, the J gene TRBJ1-2, with TRBD1 identical over 11 bases. This CDR3 spans 16 amino acids. V dropped 6 bases and J dropped 2; count of bases not matched to a gene: 8.